A single TCR beta chain is shown here with its context. Using RNA transcripts as the source, TCR beta CDR3 regions were amplified. A set of HTBI primers served as the primers for a first-round RT-PCR of the TCR CDR3. TCRdb analysed the multiplex PCR reads with MiXCR anew, one entry per CDR3 protein. The sample shows about 840,000 distinct CDR3 sequences, about two fifths of them seen only once. This sample was taken from a study of T cells in Graves' hyperthyroidism and ophthalmopathy. The V and J ends lost 0 bases and 8 bases respectively, with 10 bases between them. The CDR3 runs to 13 residues. From germline, CDR1 is PRHDT and CDR2 FYEKMQ (reference sequence).

Sequencing was carried out using blood. The clonotype comes from a man in his late teens or twenties with Graves' hyperthyroidism. The rearrangement links TRBV13 to TRBJ1-1; possibly TRBD1 for D (5 bases). The CDR3 loop reads CASSLGRRAEAFF. CDR3 nucleotide sequence: TGTGCCAGCAGCTTAGGTCGCAGGGCCGAAGCTTTCTTT.